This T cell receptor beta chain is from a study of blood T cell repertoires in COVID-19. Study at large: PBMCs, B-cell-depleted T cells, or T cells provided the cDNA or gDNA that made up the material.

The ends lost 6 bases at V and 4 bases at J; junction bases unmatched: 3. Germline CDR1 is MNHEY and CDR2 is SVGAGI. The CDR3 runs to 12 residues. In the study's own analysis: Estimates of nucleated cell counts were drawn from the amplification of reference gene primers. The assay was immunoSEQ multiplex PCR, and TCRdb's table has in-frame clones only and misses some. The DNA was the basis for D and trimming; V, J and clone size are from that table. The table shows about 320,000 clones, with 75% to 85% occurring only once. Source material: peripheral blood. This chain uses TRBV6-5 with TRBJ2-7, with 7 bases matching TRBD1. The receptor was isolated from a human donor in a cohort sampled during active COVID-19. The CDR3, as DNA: TGTGCCAGCAGACCCAGGGGGTACGAGCAGTACTTC. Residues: CASRPRGYEQYF.